This T cell receptor beta chain came from a study of blood T cell repertoires in COVID-19. The repertoire was sequenced with immunoSEQ multiplex PCR; TCRdb's copy has only in-frame clones and lacks some. The data contain roughly 170,000 clones, about 88% of them singletons. Trimming took 4 bases from V and 1 from J; bases not matched to a gene: 11. The CDR3 is made up of 18 amino acids. Germline CDR1 reads SGDLS; CDR2 reads YYNGEE. This receptor was obtained from a man between 60 and 75 years old with acute or convalescent COVID-19. This rearrangement joins TRBV9 to TRBJ2-5; 12 bases fit TRBD1. Material for sequencing was peripheral blood. DNA of the CDR3: TGTGCCAGCAGCTTGGGACAGGGGGCCTGGGCCCGCCAAGAGACCCAGTACTTC. This encodes CASSLGQGAWARQETQYF.